This TCR beta chain appears in the sequencing data of a study of blood T cell repertoires in COVID-19. Generated by immunoSEQ multiplex PCR, the TCRdb table keeps only in-frame clones and is missing some. The sample consists of about 270,000 clones, roughly 86% of them appearing once. This CDR3 spans 15 amino acids. Germline CDR1 is KGHSH and CDR2 is LQKENI. Trimming left V 5 bases short and J 0 bases short, with 11 bases between. The chain employs TRBV18 and TRBJ1-3; weak D call: TRBD1 (6 bases). This receptor was identified in a man aged 40-50 years with active or convalescent COVID-19. Sequenced: peripheral blood. The CDR3 region is CASSGGISSGNTIYF. Written as DNA, the CDR3 is TGTGCCAGCTCAGGGGGCATTAGCTCTGGAAACACCATATATTTT.